This note documents a single T cell receptor (beta chain) sequence. The source of the sample is a study of CD8 T cells in Susac syndrome. Study in general: Patients with Susac syndrome, at blood draw, were therapy-naive, on corticosteroids, or on intravenous immunoglobulin alone.

Reverse transcription of about 0.5 to 1 ug RNA was carried out with random hexamers. TCRdb called the immunoSEQ multiplex PCR reads again in MiXCR, with one record for every CDR3 protein. The sample has under 95,000 distinct CDR3 sequences, approximately 95% seen once; the top ten hold more than 0.45%. This TCR was recovered from a human donor with Susac syndrome. Source material: CD8+ T cells from PBMCs.

The CDR3 sequence is CATMGGNEQFF. The CDR3 coding sequence is TGTGCCACCATGGGAGGCAATGAGCAGTTCTTC. This chain uses TRBV15 with TRBJ2-1; tentative D call: TRBD2 (6 bases). Trimming shortened V by 7 bases and J by 6 bases, and 7 bases separated the two germline ends. CDR1 is LNHNV and CDR2 is YYDKDF in the germline V gene (reference sequence). This CDR3 is built from 11 residues. The entire variable domain, with the rest obtained from reference TRBV15 and TRBJ2-1, is as follows: DAMVIQNPRYQVTQFGKPVTLSCSQTLNHNVMYWYQQKSSQAPKLLFHYYDKDFNNEADTPDNFQSRRPNTSFCFLDIRSPGLGDTAMYLCATMGGNEQFFGPGTRLTVL.